These 7 T cell receptor beta chains were all obtained from the same sample, sequenced in a study of T cells in Graves' hyperthyroidism and ophthalmopathy. Regions amplified from RNA transcripts were the TCR beta CDR3 regions. TCR CDR3 underwent first-round RT-PCR with the HTBI primer set. TCRdb passed the multiplex PCR reads through MiXCR, listing each CDR3 protein once. The sample yields around 260,000 distinct CDR3 sequences, less than 30% seen once. Sequenced sample: blood. These receptors came from a man aged 35-49 years with Graves' hyperthyroidism that later progressed to Graves' ophthalmopathy.

This clonotype was seen many times. The V call is TRBV2, the J call TRBJ1-3, with D maybe TRBD1 (5 bases). CDR3 size: 15 residues. Germline V gene lookup returns CDR1 SNHLY and CDR2 FYNNEI. Trimming took off 6 bases at V and 1 base at J, with 13 bases between the two ends. The CDR3 DNA reads TGTGCCAGCAGGACCGGGACGCAATCTGGAAACACCATATATTTT. It encodes CASRTGTQSGNTIYF.

The sample holds many counts of this clonotype. The rearrangement uses TRBV29-1 and TRBJ1-3; D not certain. There are 15 residues in the CDR3. Germline values: CDR1 SQVTM, CDR2 ANQGSEA. The V end lost 4 bases, the J end lost 9 bases, and 22 bases lay between the germline ends. In nucleotides, the CDR3 is TGCAGCGTTGGGGTCGCAGGAGGCTACTACGCCACCATATATTTT. This sequence encodes CSVGVAGGYYATIYF.

CDR3 sequence (DNA): TGTGCCAGCAGCATAGCGGGGCTAGCCAAAAACATTCAGTACTTC. It is translated as CASSIAGLAKNIQYF. The chain carries TRBV28 and TRBJ2-4, with 8 bases that match TRBD2. The CDR3 consists of 15 residues. V was clipped by 6 bases and J by 0 bases; unmatched bases: 4. CDR1 and CDR2 from the germline V gene are MDHEN and SYDVKM.

This clonotype came up many times. The rearrangement joins TRBV28 to TRBJ2-7; 11 positions match TRBD2. Unmatched junction bases numbered 12, after V lost 5 bases and J lost 0 bases. Germline assignment: CDR1 MDHEN and CDR2 SYDVKM. CDR3 length: 18 amino acids. In nucleotides, the CDR3 is TGTGCCAGCAGTCCAACGCTAGCGGGAGGTTTGAGCTCCTACGAGCAGTACTTC. This translates into CASSPTLAGGLSSYEQYF.

This chain connects TRBV6-1 to TRBJ2-7; possible D gene TRBD2, 6 bases. Germline V gives CDR1 MNHNS, CDR2 SASEGT. The CDR3 is made up of 13 amino acids. V shed 6 bases and J shed 2 bases, with 11 bases lying between them. The CDR3 DNA follows: TGTGCCAGCAGGGCGGACTACACCTACGAGCAGTACTTC. As protein: CASRADYTYEQYF.

This chain connects TRBV11-3 to TRBJ2-5; D gene uncertain. V dropped 3 bases and J dropped 4 bases, with 9 bases sitting between them. CDR3 length: 13 amino acids. The germline CDR1 and CDR2 sequences are SGHNT and YENEEA. The CDR3 DNA follows: TGTGCCAGCAGCTTCTATTCGGGAGAGACCCAGTACTTC. The encoded protein is CASSFYSGETQYF.

This clonotype was observed many times. V usage is TRBV5-1 and J usage is TRBJ1-2; the match to TRBD1 covers 7 bases. CDR3 length: 16 residues. CDR1 SGHRS and CDR2 YFSETQ come from the germline V gene. J lost 4 bases, V lost 1 base, and 10 bases had no gene match. CDR3 nucleotides: TGCGCCAGCAGCTTGACATTCCGGGACAGACTCTATGGCTACACCTTC. This codes for CASSLTFRDRLYGYTF. The complete variable domain, with remaining parts taken from reference TRBV5-1 and TRBJ1-2, reads KAGVTQTPRYLIKTRGQQVTLSCSPISGHRSVSWYQQTPGQGLQFLFEYFSETQRNKGNFPGRFSGRQFSNSRSEMNVSTLELGDSALYLCASSLTFRDRLYGYTFGSGTRLTVV.